This entry is about one TCR beta chain. It has no known antigen specificity. Qualities for individual bases were not recorded, and no much larger clone is one base off. The germline V gene supplies CDR1 ENHRY and CDR2 SYGVKD. The CDR3, cysteine through phenylalanine, is 14 amino acids long. Left in the record is the CDR3 DNA by itself, 42 bases read in frame from the first base. For this chain, trimming is 4 bases at the V end and 4 bases at the J end, and the number of junction bases without a gene match is 4. The data are from a study of blood T cell repertoires in COVID-19 (dated by TCRdb to 2018 to 2020). The study in broad terms: Samples covering the acute and convalescent phases of COVID-19 were provided by collaborators in the United States, Italy and Spain. The repertoires were released in a freely available public database intended as a resource for research on the immune response to SARS-CoV-2. HLA class I and class II types, where available, came from metadata supplied by the sample provider rather than from assay-based typing. The prospective study material was composed of cDNA or gDNA derived from T cells, B-cell-depleted T cells, or PBMCs. The dataset comprised deeply sampled blood TCRbeta repertoires from subjects exposed to, actively infected with, or recovered from COVID-19. A de-identified subject ID, COVID-19 status, age in years and sex were almost always included in the sample metadata. The samples were drawn from two sources: the first 160 participants of the ongoing ImmuneRACE study, and 1,000 to 1,500 subjects contributed by 6 global collaborators. The study at large found these results: Clinical and demographic metadata were provided uncurated, with the amount varying by source and participant.

Another Seattle source contributed samples from volunteer blood donors who had recovered from COVID-19. Each collaborating institution followed its own protocols to collect whole blood in K2EDTA tubes. For TCRbeta analysis, collaborators shipped samples in one of three forms: frozen whole blood, isolated PBMCs, or DNA extracted from either of those sample types. The immunoSEQ Assay, a bias-controlled multiplex PCR, was used to amplify TCRbeta CDR3 regions from genomic DNA. The study's own analysis went as follows. The number of nucleated cells in each sample was estimated by amplification of reference gene primers within the assay. To quantify the absolute abundance of each unique TCRbeta CDR3 rearrangement, sequence reads were collapsed and filtered. For each sample, productive Simpson clonality was calculated as the square root of Simpson's diversity index over productive rearrangements. TCRdb provides this immuneACCESS table in a form limited to in-frame rearrangements. Some clones are lacking; in checked studies, under half of them reflect an unresolved V gene, and why the rest are absent is not known. For V, J and clone size, that table is used; D and trimming come from the DNA. The sample data list 250,000 to 300,000 clones, and under 90% of these were observed just once. Together, the top ten hold 0.94% of the sample.

This chain is built from TRBV10-3 and TRBJ1-2; 9 of the junction bases match TRBD1. This receptor was taken from a woman in her thirties or forties who had recovered from COVID-19. Sample: peripheral blood. This receptor carries the CDR3 CAISVGQGSYGYTF. The nucleotide sequence reads TGTGCCATCAGTGTGGGACAGGGAAGCTATGGCTACACCTTC.